The 6 T cell receptor beta chains below all came from one sample that was sequenced in a study of blood T cells in healthy people across ages. Alongside a J-beta primer mix, a sample-barcoded 5' primer served in a second PCR lasting about 7 to 11 cycles. Each CDR3 protein is one row after TCRdb ran MiXCR on the 5' RACE reads. The sample lists more than 550,000 distinct CDR3 sequences; approximately 21% were seen once. What was sequenced was blood. The receptors were gathered from a man between 65 and 85 years old in good health.

A few counts support this clonotype. This chain links TRBV6-2 or TRBV6-3 with TRBJ2-2; no clear D. The ends were cut back, 2 bases at V and 6 bases at J, with 4 bases in the middle. CDR3 size: 12 residues. Germline V gene data show CDR1 as MNHEY and CDR2 as SVGEGT. CDR3 nucleotides: TGTGCCAGCAGTTACGGATCCGGGGAGCTGTTTTTT. This encodes CASSYGSGELFF.

This clonotype was detected a few times. The chain carries TRBV18 and TRBJ2-2; D unresolved. Germline V gene data show CDR1 as KGHSH and CDR2 as LQKENI. Trimming stripped 3 bases from V and 1 base from J, with 9 bases between. The CDR3 has 15 amino acids. In DNA form, the CDR3 reads TGTGCCAGCTCACCGATTCCGGAGAACACCGGGGAGCTGTTTTTT. Translation gives CASSPIPENTGELFF.

The genes are TRBV7-2 and TRBJ1-1; no definite D call. Between the trimmed V and J ends, which lost 4 bases and 3 bases, there was a span of 12 bases. Looked up from germline, CDR1 is SGHTA and CDR2 is FQGNSA. The CDR3 is made up of 14 amino acids. The CDR3 loop reads CASSSEAGYTEAFF. CDR3 DNA: TGTGCCAGCAGCTCCGAGGCGGGATACACTGAAGCTTTCTTT.

V and J are TRBV20-1 and TRBJ2-3; 8 positions match TRBD2. The CDR3 loop spans 15 amino acids. After removal of 1 base from V and 4 bases from J, the junction contained 7 bases not matched to a gene. Germline V gene lookup returns CDR1 DFQATT and CDR2 SNEGSKA (reference sequence). DNA of the CDR3: TGCAGTGCTAGAGGTCCCGGGAGGGCCCCAGATACGCAGTATTTT. It translates to CSARGPGRAPDTQYF.

The J gene is TRBJ1-2, the V gene TRBV4-3; D may be TRBD1 (5 bases). V shed 4 bases and J shed 4 bases, with 19 bases lying between them. The CDR3 is 16 amino acids. From germline, CDR1 is LGHNA and CDR2 YSLEER. CDR3 DNA: TGCGCCAGCAGCCCAGCGGATGGGGGAAGGGTCTATGGCTACACCTTC. Translating gives CASSPADGGRVYGYTF.

The CDR3 sequence: CASRPDSSNYGYTF. The CDR3 DNA reads as TGTGCCAGCAGACCAGACAGTTCTAACTATGGCTACACCTTC. The rearrangement joins TRBV27 to TRBJ1-2; perhaps TRBD1 as D (5 bases). Germline CDR1 reads MNHEY; CDR2 reads SMNVEV (reference sequence). This CDR3 is built from 14 residues. Trimming cost V 6 bases and J 0 bases, with 11 bases left between them.